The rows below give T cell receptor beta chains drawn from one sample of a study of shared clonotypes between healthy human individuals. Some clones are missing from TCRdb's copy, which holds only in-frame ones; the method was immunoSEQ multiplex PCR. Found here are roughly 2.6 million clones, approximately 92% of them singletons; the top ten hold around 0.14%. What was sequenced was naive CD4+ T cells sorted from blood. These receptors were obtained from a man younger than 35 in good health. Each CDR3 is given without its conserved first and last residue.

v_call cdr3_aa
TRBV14 ASSPRPLPYEQY
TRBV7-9 ASSRIGQGEQPQH
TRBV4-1 ASSQAGGNNYGYT
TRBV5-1 ASSLVLGGTYNEQF
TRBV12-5 ASGLVVDAVNTEAF
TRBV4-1 ASSQRGGKWQGGDEQF
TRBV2 ASSEVRNQPQH
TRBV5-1 ASSFFGSVDEQY
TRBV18 ASSGEITDTQY
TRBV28 ASRQAAYEQY
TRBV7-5 ARRASGEQY
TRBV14 ASSQDSVSETQY
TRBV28 ASSLSPGIAGGPSYEQY
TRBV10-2 ASSERTPYEQY
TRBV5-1 ASSLAKTSSYNEQF
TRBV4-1 ASSHMDRVRDGST
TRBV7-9 ASSMSGGHTDTQY
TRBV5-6 ASSLLEGVYLSNSPLH
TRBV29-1 SVDGAGVETQY
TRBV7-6 ASSLKGETGVHTIY
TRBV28 ASSSGLPRSGANVLT
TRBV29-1 SVGQGVDEQY
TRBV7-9 ASSLAPHQDEQY